This TCR beta chain was sequenced for a study of blood T cell repertoires in COVID-19. Across the whole study: Acute-phase and convalescent COVID-19 samples originated in the United States, Italy and Spain. The analysed material was cDNA or gDNA that came from T cells, B-cell-depleted T cells, or PBMCs.

Only a few counts were recorded for this clone. There are 14 residues in the CDR3. CDR1 and CDR2 (germline): MGHDK, SYGVNS. V shed 3 bases and J 0 bases; nucleotides not matched to a gene: 0. Data came from immunoSEQ multiplex PCR; TCRdb stores just in-frame clones and leaves some out. The table has around 250,000 clones, about four fifths seen once. This clonotype originated in a man aged 25-45 years who had recovered from COVID-19. The genes are TRBV25-1 and TRBJ2-3, with 7 positions matching TRBD1. Material: peripheral blood. The CDR3 spells CASSEGQSTDTQYF. CDR3 DNA: TGTGCCAGCAGTGAGGGACAGAGCACAGATACGCAGTATTTT. The variable domain in full, with the rest retrieved from reference TRBV25-1 and TRBJ2-3, is EADIYQTPRYLVIGTGKKITLECSQTMGHDKMYWYQQDPGMELHLIHYSYGVNSTEKGDLSSESTVSRIRTEHFPLTLESARPSHTSQYLCASSEGQSTDTQYFGPGTRLTVL.